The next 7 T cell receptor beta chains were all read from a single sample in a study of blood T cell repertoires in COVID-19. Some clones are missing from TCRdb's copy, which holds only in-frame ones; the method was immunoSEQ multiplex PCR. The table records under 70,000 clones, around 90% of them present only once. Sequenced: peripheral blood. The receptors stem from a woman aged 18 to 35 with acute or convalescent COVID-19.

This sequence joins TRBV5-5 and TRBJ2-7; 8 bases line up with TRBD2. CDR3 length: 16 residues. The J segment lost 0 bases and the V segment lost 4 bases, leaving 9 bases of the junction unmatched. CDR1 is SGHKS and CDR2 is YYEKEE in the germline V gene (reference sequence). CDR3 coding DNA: TGTGCCAGCAGCGGAGCGGGAGACCTGAGCTCCTACGAGCAGTACTTC. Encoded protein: CASSGAGDLSSYEQYF.

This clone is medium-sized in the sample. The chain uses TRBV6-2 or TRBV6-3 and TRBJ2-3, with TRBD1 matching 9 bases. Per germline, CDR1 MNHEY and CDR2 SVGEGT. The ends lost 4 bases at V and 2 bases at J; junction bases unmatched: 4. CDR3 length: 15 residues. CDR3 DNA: TGTGCCAGCAGTTTGGGGGACAGGGCCACAGATACGCAGTATTTT. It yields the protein CASSLGDRATDTQYF.

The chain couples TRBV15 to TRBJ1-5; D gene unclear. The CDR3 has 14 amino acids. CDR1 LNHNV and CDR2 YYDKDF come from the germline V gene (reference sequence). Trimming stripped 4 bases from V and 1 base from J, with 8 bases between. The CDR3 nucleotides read TGTGCCACCAGCATAGGGAGAAGCAATCAGCCCCAGCATTTT. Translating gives CATSIGRSNQPQHF.

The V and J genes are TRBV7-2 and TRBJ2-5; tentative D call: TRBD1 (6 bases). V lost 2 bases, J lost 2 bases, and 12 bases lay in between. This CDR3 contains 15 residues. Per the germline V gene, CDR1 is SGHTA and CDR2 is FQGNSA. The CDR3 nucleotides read TGTGCCAGCAGCTTAACAGGGAGTGTTCAAGAGACCCAGTACTTC. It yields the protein CASSLTGSVQETQYF.

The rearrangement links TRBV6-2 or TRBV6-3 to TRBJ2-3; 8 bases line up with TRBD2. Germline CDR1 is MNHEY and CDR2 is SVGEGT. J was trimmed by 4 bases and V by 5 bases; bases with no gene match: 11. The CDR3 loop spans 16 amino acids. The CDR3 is CASSTRVSGNPDTQYF. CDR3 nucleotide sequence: TGTGCCAGCAGTACCCGAGTTAGCGGGAACCCAGATACGCAGTATTTT.

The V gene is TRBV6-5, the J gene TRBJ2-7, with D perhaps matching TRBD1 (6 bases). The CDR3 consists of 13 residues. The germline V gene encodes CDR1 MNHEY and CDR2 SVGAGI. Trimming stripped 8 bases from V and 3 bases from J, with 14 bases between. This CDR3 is CASEQGSSYEQYF. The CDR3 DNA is TGTGCCAGCGAACAGGGATCTAGCTACGAGCAGTACTTC.

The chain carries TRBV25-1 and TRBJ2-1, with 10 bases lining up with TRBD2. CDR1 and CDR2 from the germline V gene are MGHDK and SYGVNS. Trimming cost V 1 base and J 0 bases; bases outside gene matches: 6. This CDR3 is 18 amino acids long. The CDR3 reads CASSESGLAVSSYNEQFF. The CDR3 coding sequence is TGTGCCAGCAGTGAATCAGGACTAGCGGTCAGCTCCTACAATGAGCAGTTCTTC.